Below, 32 T cell receptor beta chains from the same sample are listed, as sequenced in a study of T cells expressing NK-cell markers. TCRdb reprocessed the 5' RACE reads, keeping one entry per CDR3 protein, no DNA. The sample table sets out roughly 280,000 distinct CDR3 sequences. Input material: blood T cells: a sorted CD56 or NKG2C T cell subset, CD4+ or CD8+ T cells, or bulk PBMC T cells (not recorded which). The source of these receptors is a man aged 18-30 years in good health.

The gene calls are TRBV20-1 and TRBJ2-5; TCRdb gives TRBD1 as the D gene, but with no DNA this cannot be confirmed. The CDR3 consists of 14 residues. The germline gives CDR1 DFQATT, CDR2 SNEGSKA (reference sequence). CDR3 region: CSADRTGLGETQYF.

The chain combines TRBV11-2 with TRBJ2-1; TCRdb proposes TRBD2, but this gene call is untestable without DNA. Germline CDR1 SGHAT, CDR2 FQNNGV. CDR3 length: 18 residues. The CDR3 sequence is CASSLKAGGPLGDNEQFF.

V gene TRBV29-1 combines with J gene TRBJ2-2; TCRdb lists TRBD1, though no DNA is available to test this call. Germline V gene lookup returns CDR1 SQVTM and CDR2 ANQGSEA. The length of the CDR3 is 14 residues. This chain's CDR3 is CSAGGGAGTGELFF.

This sequence joins TRBV12-3 or TRBV12-4 and TRBJ2-7; TCRdb names TRBD1, which stays unverified in the absence of DNA. This CDR3 has 12 residues. The CDR3 spells CASSLGQGNWYF.

CDR3 amino acids: CASSSRDNTDTQYF. The chain is built from TRBV11-3 and TRBJ2-3; as DNA is missing, the TRBD1 call by TCRdb cannot be tested. The CDR3 is 14 residues long. From germline, CDR1 is SGHNT and CDR2 YENEEA. The full variable domain, rest sourced from reference TRBV11-3 and TRBJ2-3, is EAGVVQSPRYKIIEKKQPVAFWCNPISGHNTLYWYLQNLGQGPELLIRYENEEAVDDSQLPKDRFSAERLKGVDSTLKIQPAELGDSAVYLCASSSRDNTDTQYFGPGTRLTVL.

The V gene is TRBV29-1, the J gene TRBJ1-4. Germline V CDR1 and CDR2: SQVTM, ANQGSEA. The CDR3 contains 13 residues. CDR3 amino acids: CSVQTTTNEKLFF. Together with reference TRBV29-1 and TRBJ1-4, the CDR3 gives the full variable domain: SAVISQKPSRDICQRGTSLTIQCQVDSQVTMMFWYRQQPGQSLTLIATANQGSEATYESGFVIDKFPISRPNLTFSTLTVSNMSPEDSSIYLCSVQTTTNEKLFFGSGTQLSVL.

CDR3 sequence: CASSKGRSLGGYTF. The chain combines TRBV12-3 or TRBV12-4 with TRBJ1-2; lacking DNA, the TRBD1 call made by TCRdb goes unchecked. This CDR3 spans 14 amino acids.

The rearrangement links TRBV19 to TRBJ2-2. This CDR3 is built from 16 residues. The germline V gene encodes CDR1 LNHDA and CDR2 SQIVND (reference sequence). This CDR3 reads CASSKVVGLGTGELFF.

J is TRBJ2-3 and V is TRBV12-3 or TRBV12-4; the D gene TCRdb calls, TRBD2, cannot be checked with no DNA. The CDR3 is made up of 13 amino acids. This CDR3 is CASTTSGSDTQYF.

The CDR3 here is CAWSVLGGEDEQFF. This rearrangement joins TRBV30 to TRBJ2-1; the D call of TRBD2 rests on TCRdb alone, since no DNA is present to check it. The germline CDR1 and CDR2 sequences are GTSNPN and SVGIG (reference sequence). This CDR3 has 14 residues. The full variable domain, in which reference TRBV30 and TRBJ2-1 provide the parts outside the CDR3, is SQTIHQWPATLVQPVGSPLSLECTVEGTSNPNLYWYRQAAGRGLQLLFYSVGIGQISSEVPQNLSASRPQDRQFILSSKKLLLSDSGFYLCAWSVLGGEDEQFFGPGTRLTVL.

The V call is TRBV5-5, the J call TRBJ2-6; TCRdb's D call, TRBD1, is unchecked because there is no DNA. CDR3 length: 18 residues. The germline V gene encodes CDR1 SGHKS and CDR2 YYEKEE (reference sequence). The CDR3 region is CASSLLGRVGTGANVLTF.

This chain joins TRBV5-5 and TRBJ2-1; TCRdb lists TRBD2, though no DNA is available to test this call. Per germline, CDR1 SGHKS and CDR2 YYEKEE (reference sequence). CDR3 size: 16 residues. The CDR3 loop is CASSLVRLAVYNEQFF.

V and J are TRBV18 and TRBJ1-2. This CDR3 region has 17 residues. Germline CDR1 is KGHSH and CDR2 is LQKENI. The CDR3 spells CASSPGDFPTSNYGYTF.

V and J are TRBV12-3 or TRBV12-4 and TRBJ2-2; TCRdb names TRBD1, which stays unverified in the absence of DNA. CDR3 length equals 15 residues. This chain's CDR3 is CASSLRAGGGGELFF.

V and J are TRBV25-1 and TRBJ1-2. CDR1 and CDR2 from the germline V gene are MGHDK and SYGVNS. The CDR3 extends over 14 amino acids. This CDR3 reads CASSEWGEVGGYTF.

The chain is built from TRBV5-1 and TRBJ1-1; TCRdb designates TRBD1, a call that cannot be tested without DNA. CDR3 length equals 15 residues. In germline, CDR1 is SGHRS, CDR2 YFSETQ. The CDR3 loop is CASSLAAGQGGEAFF.

The V and J genes are TRBV6-2 or TRBV6-3 and TRBJ2-2; absent DNA, TCRdb's TRBD1 call cannot be checked. This CDR3 contains 16 residues. Germline V gives CDR1 MNHEY, CDR2 SVGEGT. CDR3: CASTSRDRANTGELFF.

This rearrangement joins TRBV20-1 to TRBJ2-1. Germline V lookup: CDR1 DFQATT, CDR2 SNEGSKA (reference sequence). This CDR3 region has 16 residues. This CDR3 reads CSARDLAGGPYNEQFF.

CDR3 residues: CSASQGTNTEAFF. The chain links TRBV29-1 to TRBJ1-1; TCRdb gives TRBD1 as the D gene, but with no DNA this cannot be confirmed. The germline CDR1 and CDR2 sequences are SQVTM and ANQGSEA. This CDR3 is 13 amino acids long.

The rearrangement uses TRBV6-5 and TRBJ2-7; the D gene TCRdb calls, TRBD2, cannot be checked with no DNA. The CDR3 covers 15 residues. CDR1 and CDR2 (germline): MNHEY, SVGAGI. The CDR3 spells CASSYGSSGNYEQYF.

The chain employs TRBV6-1 and TRBJ2-2; the D call of TRBD1 rests on TCRdb alone, since no DNA is present to check it. The CDR3 has 15 amino acids. From germline, CDR1 is MNHNS and CDR2 SASEGT. The CDR3 is CATTRTASGAGELFF.

The rearrangement links TRBV6-5 to TRBJ2-6. The CDR3 is 18 amino acids. Germline CDR1 reads MNHEY; CDR2 reads SVGAGI. This CDR3 is CASSYSMKGRAGANVLTF.

The chain uses TRBV1 and TRBJ2-3; TCRdb outputs TRBD2, but without DNA this stays unchecked. TRBV1 is annotated as a pseudogene. This CDR3 contains 18 residues. The CDR3: CTSSQGGTSGSEGDTQYF.

This chain connects TRBV6-6 to TRBJ2-7. CDR3 length equals 12 residues. The germline CDR1 and CDR2 sequences are MNHNY and SVGAGI (reference sequence). CDR3 residues: CASSYSGVEQYF.

The chain joins TRBV12-3 or TRBV12-4 to TRBJ2-3; the TCRdb D gene call, TRBD2, has no DNA to confirm it. The CDR3 is made up of 14 amino acids. CDR3 region: CATSGLISTDTQYF.

This CDR3 is CSASGTGGTGELFF. The V and J genes are TRBV20-1 and TRBJ2-2; TCRdb's D call, TRBD2, is unchecked because there is no DNA. Per germline, CDR1 DFQATT and CDR2 SNEGSKA (reference sequence). This CDR3 is built from 14 residues.

The CDR3 region is CASSLMGVTNTGELFF. The V call is TRBV7-2, the J call TRBJ2-2; TCRdb outputs TRBD1, but without DNA this stays unchecked. The CDR3 has 16 residues. The germline V gene encodes CDR1 SGHTA and CDR2 FQGNSA.

The rearrangement links TRBV12-3 or TRBV12-4 to TRBJ2-3; with no DNA, the TCRdb D assignment of TRBD2 cannot be verified. This CDR3 comprises 15 residues. The CDR3 loop reads CASEEAGGSTDTQYF.

This chain connects TRBV6-2 or TRBV6-3 to TRBJ2-3; the D gene TCRdb calls, TRBD2, cannot be checked with no DNA. In germline, CDR1 is MNHEY, CDR2 SVGEGT. The CDR3 has 20 residues. CDR3 amino acids: CASSYTTPPGGTTRADTQYF.

The chain combines TRBV29-1 with TRBJ1-2; no DNA is available, so the TRBD1 call from TCRdb remains unchecked. The germline CDR1 and CDR2 sequences are SQVTM and ANQGSEA. The CDR3 consists of 11 residues. CDR3 protein: CSGRDNYGYTF. The whole variable domain, filled in from reference TRBV29-1 and TRBJ1-2, reads SAVISQKPSRDICQRGTSLTIQCQVDSQVTMMFWYRQQPGQSLTLIATANQGSEATYESGFVIDKFPISRPNLTFSTLTVSNMSPEDSSIYLCSGRDNYGYTFGSGTRLTVV.

The genes are TRBV11-3 and TRBJ2-1; TCRdb picks TRBD1, but there is no DNA to check that call. The CDR3 consists of 12 residues. Germline CDR1 SGHNT, CDR2 YENEEA. CDR3 region: CASSFRGYEQFF.

The gene calls are TRBV10-2 and TRBJ2-1; no DNA is available, so the TRBD2 call from TCRdb remains unchecked. CDR1 and CDR2 (germline): WSHSY, SAAADI. This CDR3 is 16 amino acids long. CDR3 loop: CASSDRLAGGNSEQFF.